This T cell receptor (beta chain) was documented in a study of beta chain features in type 1 diabetes. Whole-study context: Patient and healthy donor groups were alike in age, gender and cell yields.

CDR3 size: 14 residues. Germline CDR1 and CDR2: MNHNS and SASEGT. The trim removed 6 bases at V and 8 bases at J, leaving 5 bases unmatched. The whole isolated RNA underwent reverse transcription, so sequencing captured expressed TCRB transcripts. Only in-frame clones appear in the TCRdb table, and some are missing; sequencing was by immunoSEQ multiplex PCR. The table shows 30,000 or so clones, with 65% occurring only once. Study results and limitations: Researchers reported that naive, central memory and Treg TCRB repertoires appeared more similar in patients than in healthy donors. Shorter templates might be favored by PCR, equally in patients and controls. Moderately but significantly shorter TCRB CDR3s were found in Type 1 diabetes patients in all four CD4+ subsets. High TCR expression in some cells could lead to their over-representation in cDNA sequencing.

Comment on this clone: As yet, its antigen is unknown.

This receptor was taken from a woman in her 30s with type 1 diabetes. The V gene is TRBV6-1, the J gene TRBJ2-1; 12 bases match TRBD1. Source material: Tregs from blood. The chain's CDR3 is CASSPGQGAYEQFF. CDR3 in DNA: TGTGCCAGCAGCCCGGGACAGGGGGCTTATGAGCAGTTCTTC.